Sequencing of this T cell receptor (beta chain) was carried out in a study of T cells in Graves' hyperthyroidism and ophthalmopathy (dated by TCRdb to the late 2010s). Looking at the study overall: Peripheral blood samples were taken at initial diagnosis, before any treatment was given. The 95 to 100 discovery patients were divided at random into training and test sets in a 7:3 ratio. Following sampling, methimazole starting at 30 mg daily was given to hyperthyroidism patients, and high-dose intravenous methylprednisolone was given to ophthalmopathy patients. According to the paper, TCR Vbeta CDR3 sequencing was carried out on 135 peripheral blood samples, which came from 40 to 45 ophthalmopathy, around 75 hyperthyroidism and approximately 17 progressor patients. To identify distinguishing TCR V-J signatures, a discovery cohort of around 100 patients was used, comprising 40 to 45 with Graves' ophthalmopathy and 55 to 65 with stable Graves' hyperthyroidism. In about six Graves' hyperthyroidism patients, the study also compared T-cell repertoires from thyroid tissue with T-cell repertoires from blood. An independent validation cohort of around 20 hyperthyroidism patients and roughly 16 patients who later progressed to ophthalmopathy tested prospective prediction of ophthalmopathy.

Moderately to severely active disease, a Clinical Activity Score of at least 3, a NOSPECS grade of at least 4, and a duration under 3 months were present in ophthalmopathy patients. Any patient with an uncontrolled infection, another autoimmune disease, pregnancy or lactation was excluded. Clinical symptoms, serum thyroxine and TRAb, thyroid ultrasound, and orbital computed tomography formed the basis for the diagnoses. Ficoll-Paque density gradient centrifugation was used to isolate PBMCs from under 11 ml of fresh peripheral blood. Total RNA was extracted using Trizol reagent, and RNA quality was assessed on an Agilent 2100 Bioanalyzer. Deletion took 6 bases off V and 3 bases off J, with a span of 9 bases between the germline ends. The CDR3 has 12 amino acids, counting the end cysteine and phenylalanine. Solely the CDR3 DNA is kept, with 36 bases framed from the first base. Based on the germline V gene, the CDR1 and CDR2 sequences are MNHNS and SASEGT.

The TCR beta CDR3 regions were amplified from RNA transcripts. The first round of RT-PCR for the TCR CDR3 was performed with the HTBI primer set and the Qiagen OneStep RT-PCR kit. Libraries were constructed in a second round of multiplex PCR, after which size selection and purification were carried out. Sequencing of the libraries was done on an Illumina HiSeq2000 using paired-end 100 bp reads. Turning to the authors' computational methods: Raw data were processed with SOAPnuke, discarding reads with adapters, uncalled bases, mean Phred below 15, or no exact constant-primer or identifier match. High-quality paired reads were merged with COPE v1.2.5, and unique nucleotide sequences were defined as clonotypes. MiTCR v1.1 was used to align clonotypes to the IMGT TRBV, TRBD and TRBJ reference segments. The analysis included only V-J combinations with a frequency above 0.0001, which together covered over 98% of the repertoires. A TCS score was defined as the ratio of F50 (clonal expansion) to E x V (chaos), with BLOSUM62-based TCRdist applied between CDR3 peptides within each V-J. Welch's t-statistics and random forest reduced roughly 540 V-J features to some 14, which were used in a naive Bayes classifier (R e1071). TCRdb trimmed public reads at Q25 via fastp, called clones via MiXCR and kept in-frame beta chains. Rows are unified per CDR3 protein, each entry keeping the most common DNA and genes. The V and J calls shown here were made by TCRdb, not taken from the authors' results. The sample data list about 350,000 distinct CDR3 sequences, and roughly 18% of these were observed just once. Jointly, the top ten make up about 14% of the sample.

A word on this clonotype: This receptor's antigen is unknown. There are no base qualities to consult, and no much larger clone falls within one base.

The research as a whole found: In validation, progression to ophthalmopathy was predicted by the model with 70.59% sensitivity and nearly 75% specificity, a median of approximately 6.5 months before onset. A 13 V-J signature model separated ophthalmopathy from stable hyperthyroidism, with 87.88% sensitivity and 81.08% specificity in cross-validation and 80%/75% in testing. Sample size was not statistically predetermined, and investigators were not blinded to group allocation. Blood samples also contained most of the expanded thyroid clonotypes (frequency above 0.001), which suggests that blood repertoires may reflect thyroid immune responses.

Sequencing used blood. The clonotype was recovered from a middle-aged woman with Graves' ophthalmopathy. The V and J genes are TRBV6-1 and TRBJ2-7; 6 matching bases give a weak D call of TRBD2. The CDR3 region reads CASRGGLYEQYF. The DNA sequence reads TGTGCCAGCAGGGGAGGCCTCTACGAGCAGTACTTC.